Listed here is a single TCR beta chain. The antigen remains undetermined. A much bigger clone sits one base away, suggesting this may be a read error. The CDR3 sequence is 15 residues long. TCRbeta libraries were built with three rounds of nested PCR, modified from ARM-PCR. Each CDR3 protein is one row after TCRdb ran MiXCR on the multiplex PCR reads. The sample has some 100,000 distinct CDR3 sequences, approximately 65% seen once; the top ten hold roughly 19%. The sample belongs to a study of tumor and adjacent non-tumor tissue in lung cancer. The template was RNA from unsorted bulk tissue. Distant lung tissue was collected more than 3 cm away from the tumor edge. Study-level findings and limits: Compared with tumor, normal lung showed significantly lower TCR diversity.

The clonotype originates from a man aged 25 to 45 with non-small cell lung cancer. The specimen was distant non-tumor lung tissue. The chain carries TRBV21-1 and TRBJ1-5. TRBV21-1 is deemed a pseudogene. Here the CDR3 reads CASSKTRRSNQPQHF. The CDR3 nucleotides are TGTGCCAGCAGCAAAACGCGGCGGTCTAATCAGCCCCAGCATTTT.